The T cell receptor (beta chain) described here comes from a study of lymphopenia after photon versus proton radiotherapy. General study points: Survival link was tested only in deceased patients; proton benefit remains a possibility. A bigger post-nadir fall in TCR diversity correlated inversely with survival time in deceased patients.

Generated by immunoSEQ multiplex PCR, the TCRdb table keeps only in-frame clones and is missing some. The sample consists of 22,000 or so clones, 84% of them appearing once. About this clone: The antigen is not known.

The receptor was isolated from a woman in her forties or fifties with pancreatic cancer. The material sequenced was peripheral blood, taken from a patient treated with photon-based radiotherapy.

The CDR3 bases are TGTGCCAGCAGTGCCGACAGGGCAACTAATGAAAAACTGTTTTTT. This gives the protein CASSADRATNEKLFF. V usage is TRBV2 and J usage is TRBJ1-4, with 7 bases matching TRBD1. The germline gives CDR1 SNHLY, CDR2 FYNNEI. V lost 4 bases, J lost 0 bases, and 2 bases stayed unmatched. There are 15 residues in the CDR3.